Listed here are 18 T cell receptor beta chains from one sample, sequenced in a study of post-analysis software for immune sequencing data. Study observations and caveats: About 5 TRBV segments were more frequent in patients than controls; TRBV5-6, TRBV5-1 and TRBV20-1 belonged to this group.

Their target antigens are unknown. Incorporated into the TCR beta cDNA libraries were unique molecular identifiers, which served to reduce PCR and sequencing biases. Using its own MiXCR run on the PCR reads, TCRdb lists one record per CDR3 protein. The profile shows about 540,000 distinct CDR3 sequences, roughly 34% of them singletons. Sequenced: blood. The source is a girl aged 2-17 years with multiple sclerosis.

This clonotype was found once. It may be a read error: a sequence one base away is much more abundant. This chain uses TRBV7-8 with TRBJ2-3, with TRBD2 as a possible D gene (6 bases). Germline V gene data show CDR1 as SGHVS and CDR2 as FQNEAQ. The CDR3 loop spans 17 amino acids. CDR3 in DNA: TGTGCCTGCAGCCTCCCACGGGGACTCACTAGCACAGATACGCAGTATTTT. Translated: CACSLPRGLTSTDTQYF. The full variable domain, with the rest looked up from reference TRBV7-8 and TRBJ2-3, is GAGVSQSPRYKVAKRGQDVALRCDPISGHVSLFWYQQALGQGPEFLTYFQNEAQLDKSGLPSDRFFAERPEGSVSTLKIQRTQQEDSAVYLCACSLPRGLTSTDTQYFGPGTRLTVL.

The genes are TRBV28 and TRBJ2-2; D unresolved. V was cut by 6 bases and J by 2 bases, with 7 bases left in between. The germline CDR1 and CDR2 sequences are MDHEN and SYDVKM. CDR3 length: 13 amino acids. The CDR3 DNA reads TGTGCCAGCAGCGAATTCAACACCGGGGAGCTGTTTTTT. Amino acid sequence: CASSEFNTGELFF.

V and J are TRBV3-1 and TRBJ2-1; D remains ambiguous. This CDR3 region has 11 residues. V was pared by 0 bases and J by 13 bases, with 7 bases between. The germline V gene encodes CDR1 LGHDT and CDR2 YNNKEL (reference sequence). The DNA of the CDR3 is TGTGCCAGCAGCCAAGACGCGGATCAGTTCTTC. Translated, it gives CASSQDADQFF.

The rearrangement links TRBV20-1 to TRBJ2-1; 9 nucleotides match TRBD1. From germline, CDR1 is DFQATT and CDR2 SNEGSKA (reference sequence). There are 16 residues in the CDR3. Unmatched junction bases numbered 10, after V lost 0 bases and J lost 7 bases. Here the CDR3 reads CSARDPGTGWRNEQFF. CDR3 nucleotide sequence: TGCAGTGCTAGAGATCCCGGGACAGGGTGGAGGAATGAGCAGTTCTTC.

The rearrangement uses TRBV24-1 and TRBJ2-3; D possibly corresponds to TRBD1 (5 bases). The CDR3 totals 19 residues. The germline CDR1 and CDR2 sequences are KGHDR and SFDVKD. V lost 0 bases, J lost 0 bases, and 18 bases lay in between. This CDR3 is CATSDLRTRDDSSTDTQYF. CDR3 sequence (DNA): TGTGCCACCAGTGATTTGAGAACCAGGGATGACTCTAGCACAGATACGCAGTATTTT.

This clonotype came up a few times. The chain combines TRBV19 with TRBJ2-3; TRBD2 agrees at 8 bases. The CDR3 covers 15 residues. V trimming: 6 bases; J trimming: 4 bases; junction bases outside the gene matches: 9. Germline-derived CDR1 and CDR2 are LNHDA and SQIVND (reference sequence). CDR3 in amino acids: CASRNTGGLPDTQYF. In DNA form, the CDR3 reads TGTGCCAGTAGGAACACGGGGGGGCTCCCAGATACGCAGTATTTT.

The chain has TRBV5-1 and TRBJ1-3; TRBD1 is a possible D gene (6 bases). The V gene lost 4 bases and the J gene lost 2 bases, with 16 bases spanning the gap. This CDR3 has 16 residues. Germline loops: CDR1 SGHRS, CDR2 YFSETQ. CDR3 nucleotide sequence: TGCGCCAGCAGCCTAGGACAGTTTGTCGCTGGAAACACCATATATTTT. Its protein product is CASSLGQFVAGNTIYF. Full variable domain (outside the CDR3, taken from reference TRBV5-1 and TRBJ1-3): KAGVTQTPRYLIKTRGQQVTLSCSPISGHRSVSWYQQTPGQGLQFLFEYFSETQRNKGNFPGRFSGRQFSNSRSEMNVSTLELGDSALYLCASSLGQFVAGNTIYFGEGSWLTVV.

The rearrangement links TRBV7-3 to TRBJ2-1; unclear D gene. The J call could be wrong; TRBJ2-7 is a better fit for the DNA end. Germline V lookup: CDR1 SGHTA, CDR2 FQGTGA. This CDR3 contains 15 residues. Written as DNA, the CDR3 is TGTGCCAGCAGCTTCGGGCGTCCACCCTACAATGAGCAGTACTTC. Protein product: CASSFGRPPYNEQYF.

The gene calls are TRBV24-1 and TRBJ1-5; tentative D call: TRBD1 (5 bases). CDR1 is KGHDR and CDR2 is SFDVKD in the germline V gene. This CDR3 contains 13 residues. V was cut by 9 bases and J by 7 bases, with 15 bases left in between. The CDR3 DNA sequence: TGTGCCACCGGATCGGGGGTGGAACAGCCCCAGCATTTT. It yields the protein CATGSGVEQPQHF.

The chain uses TRBV6-5 and TRBJ1-2; 9 bases match TRBD1. The germline gives CDR1 MNHEY, CDR2 SVGAGI. There are 14 residues in the CDR3. V dropped 6 bases and J dropped 0; count of bases not matched to a gene: 2. The CDR3 loop is CASRRDRANYGYTF. CDR3 bases: TGTGCCAGCAGGAGGGACAGGGCTAACTATGGCTACACCTTC.

For this clonotype: An end of the junction differs from the germline gene, which may be a read error. The chain carries TRBV7-7 and TRBJ2-3; D not certain. Germline CDR1 reads SSHAT; CDR2 reads FNYEAQ (reference sequence). The CDR3 has 13 residues. CDR3 residues: CASSQTNTDTQYF. The CDR3 bases are TGTGCTAGCAGCCAAACGAACACAGATACGCAGTATTTT.

The rearrangement uses TRBV29-1 and TRBJ1-2; no reliable D call. V was clipped by 0 bases and J by 10 bases, with 9 bases between them. This CDR3 has 11 amino acids. Germline CDR1 reads SQVTM; CDR2 reads ANQGSEA. The CDR3, as DNA: TGCAGCGTTGAAGATCCGACGGACTACACCTTC. Protein sequence: CSVEDPTDYTF.

This chain uses TRBV29-1 with TRBJ2-1; 10 bases map to TRBD1. J was trimmed by 5 bases and V by 5 bases; bases with no gene match: 6. Germline V lookup: CDR1 SQVTM, CDR2 ANQGSEA. This CDR3 region has 14 residues. CDR3 protein: CSVRDRGFDNEQFF. As DNA, the CDR3 is TGCAGCGTTAGGGACAGGGGCTTTGACAATGAGCAGTTCTTC.

This rearrangement joins TRBV11-1 to TRBJ2-5; 7 bases fit TRBD1. The V segment lost 1 base and the J segment 5 bases; nucleotides outside the gene matches: 4. Germline CDR1 and CDR2: SGHAT and FQDESV (reference sequence). This CDR3 comprises 14 residues. This CDR3 is CASSLVGQRETQYF. For the CDR3, the DNA is TGTGCCAGCAGCTTAGTGGGACAGCGGGAGACCCAGTACTTC.

The chain joins TRBV5-1 to TRBJ1-1; D not resolved. The CDR3 covers 13 residues. Germline values: CDR1 SGHRS, CDR2 YFSETQ. V was pared by 1 base and J by 6 bases, with 10 bases between. Here the CDR3 DNA reads TGCGCCAGCAGCTTGCGGGTCGACGCTGAAGCTTTCTTT. Its translation: CASSLRVDAEAFF.

This clonotype appeared a few times. CDR3 in DNA: TGCGCCAGCAGCTTGTTGAGGGGCGGGTACGAGCAGTACTTC. It codes for CASSLLRGGYEQYF. The chain joins TRBV5-1 to TRBJ2-5; D is tentatively TRBD1 or TRBD2 (5 bases each). The J call may be incorrect, as the DNA end agrees better with TRBJ2-7. Germline loops: CDR1 SGHRS, CDR2 YFSETQ. The CDR3 extends over 14 amino acids.

This clonotype has just a few counts. V gene TRBV12-3 or TRBV12-4 combines with J gene TRBJ1-2; D perhaps matches TRBD1 (5 bases). This CDR3 is 16 amino acids long. V gave up 5 bases and J gave up 4 bases, with 20 bases separating them. The CDR3 nucleotides are TGTGCCAGCAGTCCTCGGCTTTGGGTCGGGGGCTATGGCTACACCTTC. Translating gives CASSPRLWVGGYGYTF.

The V and J genes are TRBV5-1 and TRBJ2-3; 7 nucleotides align to TRBD2. V trimming: 0 bases; J trimming: 2 bases; junction bases outside the gene matches: 9. The CDR3 extends over 17 amino acids. Per germline, CDR1 SGHRS and CDR2 YFSETQ. The CDR3 is CASSLAFSSGTTDTQYF. DNA for the CDR3: TGCGCCAGCAGCTTGGCCTTTTCTAGCGGAACCACAGATACGCAGTATTTT. The full variable domain, in which reference TRBV5-1 and TRBJ2-3 provide the parts outside the CDR3, is KAGVTQTPRYLIKTRGQQVTLSCSPISGHRSVSWYQQTPGQGLQFLFEYFSETQRNKGNFPGRFSGRQFSNSRSEMNVSTLELGDSALYLCASSLAFSSGTTDTQYFGPGTRLTVL.